The following is a T cell receptor (beta chain) sequence with its context. Antigen: not known. The time point here: neoterminal ileum biopsy at postoperative endoscopy, about 6 months after surgery. Adults with ileal or ileocolonic Crohn's disease and an indication for resection were eligible. The data stem from a study of T cell repertoires in ileal Crohn's disease. The study's findings and limits: Postoperative endoscopy occurred within one year, median approximately 7 months. Every patient over 26.8% clonality showed endoscopic recurrence.

Clones were read by immunoSEQ multiplex PCR, and TCRdb kept only the in-frame ones, dropping some. This table has about 3,900 clones, more than 65% appearing once. CDR1 is LGHNA, CDR2 YNFKEQ, per germline. The CDR3 is made up of 16 amino acids. V shed 3 bases and J 5 bases; nucleotides not matched to a gene: 8. The receptor was isolated from an adult with Crohn's disease. The rearrangement joins TRBV4-2 to TRBJ2-1, with 9 nucleotides matching TRBD2. Sequenced input: ileal tissue. Written as DNA, the CDR3 is TGTGCCAGCAGCCACACATTGCGGGGGGGAAACAATGAGCAGTTCTTC. Translating it yields CASSHTLRGGNNEQFF.